The next 7 T cell receptor beta chains were all read from a single sample in a study of Graves' ophthalmopathy and Graves' hyperthyroidism. From RNA, the CDR3 regions of TCR beta chains were amplified and sequenced. Investigators did first-round RT-PCR with HTBI primers, then second-round multiplex PCR. MiXCR, applied by TCRdb to the multiplex PCR reads, yields one record per CDR3 protein. The sample lists under 800,000 distinct CDR3 sequences; over 20% were seen once. The sequenced sample was peripheral blood. The receptors were gathered from a woman aged 18-35 years with stable Graves' hyperthyroidism. Some clones in this sample may be carry-over from other donors' samples.

This clonotype has at least ten counts. The J gene is TRBJ2-7, the V gene TRBV28, with 10 bases fitting TRBD1. J lost 3 bases, V lost 7 bases, and 6 bases had no gene match. Germline V CDR1 and CDR2: MDHEN, SYDVKM. This CDR3 has 14 amino acids. CDR3 nucleotides: TGTGCCAGCATACCCGGGACAGGGGACTACGAGCAGTACTTC. Translation: CASIPGTGDYEQYF.

This clonotype was picked up many times. The rearrangement joins TRBV28 to TRBJ1-2; the D gene is possibly TRBD1 (6 bases). Trimming left V 5 bases short and J 4 bases short, with 17 bases between. The CDR3 sequence is 15 residues long. Germline lookup yields CDR1 MDHEN and CDR2 SYDVKM. The CDR3 nucleotides are TGTGCCAGCAGTGCCCCTGGGGGCCTGAGCTATGGCTACACCTTC. Its translation is CASSAPGGLSYGYTF.

J is TRBJ2-2 and V is TRBV7-6; D unclear. V was trimmed by 1 base and J by 6 bases, leaving 6 bases between them. This CDR3 is 13 amino acids long. Looked up from germline, CDR1 is SGHVS and CDR2 is FNYEAQ. CDR3 region: CASSLDYAGELFF. CDR3 bases: TGTGCCAGCAGCTTAGATTATGCCGGGGAGCTGTTTTTT.

This clonotype was observed many times. The chain is built from TRBV24-1 and TRBJ1-1, with TRBD1 identical over 7 bases. After removal of 8 bases from V and 2 bases from J, the junction contained 7 bases not matched to a gene. The germline V gene has CDR1 KGHDR and CDR2 SFDVKD. The CDR3 length is 14 residues. The CDR3 region has the DNA TGTGCCACCATAGGGGACAGATCTAACACTGAAGCTTTCTTT. Amino acid sequence: CATIGDRSNTEAFF.

This chain's CDR3 is CASRLSGSEETQYF. As DNA, the CDR3 is TGTGCCAGCAGACTTAGCGGGAGTGAAGAGACCCAGTACTTC. The genes are TRBV28 and TRBJ2-5; 9 bases are a match to TRBD2. With 6 bases clipped from V and 3 bases from J, the junction kept 5 bases outside the gene matches. Germline values: CDR1 MDHEN, CDR2 SYDVKM. This CDR3 spans 14 amino acids.

This clonotype has at least ten counts. V is TRBV12-3 or TRBV12-4 and J is TRBJ2-7, with D possibly TRBD1 on 6 matching bases. The CDR3 is made up of 16 amino acids. V gave up 7 bases and J gave up 3 bases, with 22 bases separating them. CDR3 bases: TGTGCCAGCACCTCCGTCTTCGACAGGAGCCTCTACGAGCAGTACTTC. Encoded protein: CASTSVFDRSLYEQYF.

The V and J genes are TRBV4-1 and TRBJ2-2; the D is unclear. Deletions cut 1 base from V and 7 bases from J, with 7 bases between. Germline V lookup: CDR1 MGHRA, CDR2 YSYEKL. The CDR3 is made up of 13 amino acids. The DNA for the CDR3 is TGCGCCAGCAGCCAAGTCCCTGGCGGGGAGCTGTTTTTT. It yields the protein CASSQVPGGELFF.